The 9 T cell receptor beta chains below all came from one sample that was sequenced in a study of prognosis after radiotherapy for stage I lung cancer. It was by two-round multiplex PCR that TCR beta CDR3 was amplified from genomic DNA. Every TRBV and TRBJ gene had its own specific primer in first-round PCR. TCRdb independently ran MiXCR on the multiplex PCR reads; one entry per CDR3 protein. This table holds about 17,000 distinct CDR3 sequences, 29% found once. Sequencing was performed on PBMCs, taken before or after stereotactic body radiation therapy (not recorded which). The origin of the receptors is a donor over 45 with non-small cell lung cancer.

This clonotype was observed many times. The chain employs TRBV6-1 and TRBJ2-1; D is possibly TRBD1 (5 bases). Germline-derived CDR1 and CDR2 are MNHNS and SASEGT. V was clipped by 1 base and J by 3 bases, with 10 bases between them. There are 15 residues in the CDR3. CDR3 coding DNA: TGTGCCAGCAGTGAAGGAAGGGGAAACTACAATGAGCAGTTCTTC. This gives the protein CASSEGRGNYNEQFF.

A note on this clonotype: A read error may produce the germline difference seen at one junction end. The rearrangement uses TRBV6-5 and TRBJ2-6; 7 nucleotides match TRBD1. The CDR3 consists of 18 residues. From germline, CDR1 is MNHEY and CDR2 SVGAGI. CDR3 loop: CASSCRQGWSSGDNVLTF. Here the CDR3 DNA reads TGTGCCAGCAGTTGTAGACAGGGTTGGAGCTCTGGGGACAACGTCCTGACTTTC.

Comment on this clonotype: A far larger clone is one nucleotide away, so this likely arose from a read error. This chain uses TRBV6-9 with TRBJ2-5; 11 bases match TRBD2. The V and J ends lost 3 bases and 5 bases, in that order; junction bases with no gene match: 11. This CDR3 contains 17 residues. Germline CDR1 reads MNHGY; CDR2 reads SVAAGI. CDR3 bases: TGTGCCAGCAGTTACGGAGATAGCGGGAGGGCTCTGGAGACCCAGTACTTC. Protein: CASSYGDSGRALETQYF.

This clonotype was observed at least ten times. The chain employs TRBV6-2 or TRBV6-3 and TRBJ2-1; the D is unclear. CDR1 is MNHEY, CDR2 SVGEGT, per germline. There are 14 residues in the CDR3. The ends were cut back, 8 bases at V and 5 bases at J, with 16 bases in the middle. The CDR3 sequence: CASGVPYKDNEQFF. The CDR3, as DNA: TGTGCCAGCGGAGTGCCCTATAAGGACAATGAGCAGTTCTTC.

There are many counts of this clonotype. Its ends do not fully match the called genes, so a read error is possible. The chain carries TRBV6-1 and TRBJ1-1; D may be TRBD1 (5 bases). The CDR3 contains 13 residues. Germline CDR1 is MNHNS and CDR2 is SASEGT. CDR3 DNA: TGTGCCAGCCGTGAGACAGTGAACACTGAAGCTTTCTTT. Protein product: CASRETVNTEAFF.

This clonotype was detected only a few times. With a much larger clone just one base away, this may be a read error. The chain carries TRBV6-2 or TRBV6-3 and TRBJ2-7; D is possibly TRBD2 (5 bases). Germline CDR1 MNHEY, CDR2 SVGEGT. The CDR3 runs 14 residues. The CDR3 DNA reads as TGTGCCAGCAGTTCCGCGGACTGGTCCTACGAGCAGGACTTC. Amino acids: CASSSADWSYEQDF.

With respect to this clonotype: At one end, the junction sequence differs from germline, possibly due to a read error. V and J are TRBV9 and TRBJ2-1; TRBD2 matches 7 bases. Germline V lookup: CDR1 SGDLS, CDR2 YYNGEE. The CDR3 extends over 13 amino acids. The CDR3 spells CASSSAGLNEHFF. CDR3 sequence (DNA): TGTGCCAGCAGTTCAGCGGGACTCAATGAGCATTTCTTC.

This chain uses TRBV6-1 with TRBJ2-1, with 9 bases identical to TRBD2. CDR3 size: 15 residues. V was pared by 8 bases and J by 8 bases, with 13 bases of the junction left unmatched. From germline, CDR1 is MNHNS and CDR2 SASEGT. In DNA, the CDR3 is TGTGCCAGCGTAGATGGGACTAGCCCTAGGTATGAGCAGTTCTTC. It yields the protein CASVDGTSPRYEQFF.

Remarks on this clonotype: A far larger clone lies a single base away; this is likely a read error. The chain couples TRBV12-3 or TRBV12-4 to TRBJ2-7, with D possibly called TRBD1 or TRBD2 (6 bases each). CDR3 length: 15 amino acids. V was trimmed by 6 bases and J by 7 bases, leaving 22 bases between them. CDR3 nucleotides: TGTGCCAGCAGAACAGGGACTGCGACGCTCAATGAGCAGTACTTC. Amino acids: CASRTGTATLNEQYF.